The TCR beta chain described here comes from a study of blood T cell repertoires in COVID-19. The CDR3 is 17 amino acids. CDR1 is MRHNA and CDR2 is SNTAGT in the germline V gene. Trimming removed 3 bases from V and 3 bases from J; junction bases left unmatched: 9. The Seattle patients, enrolled during active infection, were followed longitudinally. Here immunoSEQ multiplex PCR was the method, and the copy in TCRdb shows in-frame clones only, minus some. The sample lists some 200,000 clones, roughly 76% occurring once. Sequencing was carried out using peripheral blood. The TCR originated in a middle-aged woman with COVID-19, enrolled during active disease. The chain has TRBV6-4 and TRBJ2-1; 9 nucleotides agree with TRBD2. The CDR3 region has the DNA TGTGCCAGCAGTGAATGGGCTAGCGGGACAAACTACAATGAGCAGTTCTTC. Translated, it gives CASSEWASGTNYNEQFF.